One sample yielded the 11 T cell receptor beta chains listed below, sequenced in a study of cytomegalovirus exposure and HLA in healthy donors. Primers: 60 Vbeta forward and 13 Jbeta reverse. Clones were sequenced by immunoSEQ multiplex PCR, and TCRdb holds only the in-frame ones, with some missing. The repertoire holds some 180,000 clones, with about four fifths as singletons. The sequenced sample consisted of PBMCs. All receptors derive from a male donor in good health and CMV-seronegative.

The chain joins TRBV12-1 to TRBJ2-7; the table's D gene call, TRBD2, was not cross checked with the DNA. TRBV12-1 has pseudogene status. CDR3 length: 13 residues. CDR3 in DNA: TGTGCCAGCAGCAACGGACTAGCCTACGAGCAGTACTTC. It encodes CASSNGLAYEQYF.

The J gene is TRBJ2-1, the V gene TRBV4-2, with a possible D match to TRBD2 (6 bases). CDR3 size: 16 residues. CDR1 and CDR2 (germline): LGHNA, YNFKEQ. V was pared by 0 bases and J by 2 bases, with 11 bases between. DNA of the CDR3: TGTGCCAGCAGCCAAGAAAGGGGACTTACCTACAATGAGCAGTTCTTC. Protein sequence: CASSQERGLTYNEQFF.

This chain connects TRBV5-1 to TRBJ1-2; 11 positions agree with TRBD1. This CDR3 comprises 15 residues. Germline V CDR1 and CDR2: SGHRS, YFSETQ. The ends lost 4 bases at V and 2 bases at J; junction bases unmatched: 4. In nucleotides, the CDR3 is TGCGCCAGCAGCAGGGACAGGGGGGTCAACTATGGCTACACCTTC. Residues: CASSRDRGVNYGYTF.

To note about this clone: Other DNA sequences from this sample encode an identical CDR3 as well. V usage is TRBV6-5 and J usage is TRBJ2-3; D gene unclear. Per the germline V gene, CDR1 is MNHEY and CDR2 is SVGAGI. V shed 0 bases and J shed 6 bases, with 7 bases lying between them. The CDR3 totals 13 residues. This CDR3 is CASSYSIADTQYF. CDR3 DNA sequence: TGTGCCAGCAGTTACTCGATAGCTGATACGCAGTATTTT.

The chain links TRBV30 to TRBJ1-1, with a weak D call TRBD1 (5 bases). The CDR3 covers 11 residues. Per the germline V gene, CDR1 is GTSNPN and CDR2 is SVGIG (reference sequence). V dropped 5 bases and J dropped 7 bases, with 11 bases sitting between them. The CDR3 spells CAWAGNLEAFF. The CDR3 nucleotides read TGTGCCTGGGCAGGGAATCTTGAAGCTTTCTTT.

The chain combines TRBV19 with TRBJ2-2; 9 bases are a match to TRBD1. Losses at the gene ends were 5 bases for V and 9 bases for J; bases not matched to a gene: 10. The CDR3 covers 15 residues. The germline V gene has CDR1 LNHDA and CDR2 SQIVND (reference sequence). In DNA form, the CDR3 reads TGTGCCAGTAGTGTTTTAGGACAGGGGTCCCGGGAGCTGTTTTTT. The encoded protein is CASSVLGQGSRELFF. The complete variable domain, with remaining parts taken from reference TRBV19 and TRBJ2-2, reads DGGITQSPKYLFRKEGQNVTLSCEQNLNHDAMYWYRQDPGQGLRLIYYSQIVNDFQKGDIAEGYSVSREKKESFPLTVTSAQKNPTAFYLCASSVLGQGSRELFFGEGSRLTVL.

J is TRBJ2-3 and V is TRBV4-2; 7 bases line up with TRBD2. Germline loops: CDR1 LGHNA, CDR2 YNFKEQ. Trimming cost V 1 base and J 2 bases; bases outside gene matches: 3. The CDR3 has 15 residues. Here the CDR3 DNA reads TGTGCCAGCAGCCAAGGGGGACTAAACACAGATACGCAGTATTTT. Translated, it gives CASSQGGLNTDTQYF.

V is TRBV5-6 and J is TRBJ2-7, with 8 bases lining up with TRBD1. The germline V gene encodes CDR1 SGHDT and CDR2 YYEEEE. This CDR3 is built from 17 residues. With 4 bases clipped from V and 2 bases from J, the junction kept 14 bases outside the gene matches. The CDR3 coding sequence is TGTGCCAGCAGCCAGGAAATTGGGACAGGCCTCCCCTACGAGCAGTACTTC. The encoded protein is CASSQEIGTGLPYEQYF.

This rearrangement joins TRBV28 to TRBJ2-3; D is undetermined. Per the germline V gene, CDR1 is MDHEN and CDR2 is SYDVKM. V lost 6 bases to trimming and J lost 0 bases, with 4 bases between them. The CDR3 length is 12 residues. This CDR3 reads CASRTSTDTQYF. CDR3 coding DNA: TGTGCCAGCAGGACAAGCACAGATACGCAGTATTTT. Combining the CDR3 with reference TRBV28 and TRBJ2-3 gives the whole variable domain DVKVTQSSRYLVKRTGEKVFLECVQDMDHENMFWYRQDPGLGLRLIYFSYDVKMKEKGDIPEGYSVSREKKERFSLILESASTNQTSMYLCASRTSTDTQYFGPGTRLTVL.

The CDR3 DNA reads as TGTGCCAGCAGTGACAGCGCGTTAGAGACCCAGTACTTC. It is translated as CASSDSALETQYF. This sequence joins TRBV2 and TRBJ2-5; no clear D gene. CDR3 length: 13 amino acids. V lost 3 bases to trimming and J lost 4 bases, with 9 bases between them. Germline lookup yields CDR1 SNHLY and CDR2 FYNNEI. Drawing the rest from reference TRBV2 and TRBJ2-5, the complete variable domain is EPEVTQTPSHQVTQMGQEVILRCVPISNHLYFYWYRQILGQKVEFLVSFYNNEISEKSEIFDDQFSVERPDGSNFTLKIRSTKLEDSAMYFCASSDSALETQYFGPGTRLLVL.

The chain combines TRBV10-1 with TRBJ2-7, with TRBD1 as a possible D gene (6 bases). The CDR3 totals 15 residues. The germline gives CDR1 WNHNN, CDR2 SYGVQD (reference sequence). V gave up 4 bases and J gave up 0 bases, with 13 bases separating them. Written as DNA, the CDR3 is TGCGCCAGCAGTGCGGACAGAGTCAGCTCCTACGAGCAGTACTTC. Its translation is CASSADRVSSYEQYF.